This passage covers 8 T cell receptor beta chains from one sample sequenced in a study of cytomegalovirus exposure and HLA in healthy donors. PCR involved 60 Vbeta and 13 Jbeta primers. Clones were sequenced by immunoSEQ multiplex PCR, and TCRdb holds only the in-frame ones, with some missing. The data contain about 160,000 clones, approximately 84% of them singletons. Sequencing was carried out using PBMCs. The receptors originated from a man aged 25-45 years in good health and CMV-seronegative.

V usage is TRBV7-4 and J usage is TRBJ2-7, with 11 bases matching TRBD2. Per the germline V gene, CDR1 is SGHVT and CDR2 is SQSDAQ. The CDR3 consists of 23 residues. V was pared by 1 base and J by 0 bases, with 23 bases of the junction left unmatched. CDR3 region: CASSLGALGPRLAGPLSSYEQYF. The CDR3 region has the DNA TGTGCCAGCAGCTTAGGGGCCTTAGGGCCTCGACTAGCGGGGCCTCTGAGCTCCTACGAGCAGTACTTC. The full variable domain, rest sourced from reference TRBV7-4 and TRBJ2-7, is GAGVSQSPRYKVAKRGRDVALRCDSISGHVTLYWYRQTLGQGSEVLTYSQSDAQRDKSGRPSGRFSAERPERSVSTLKIQRTEQGDSAVYLCASSLGALGPRLAGPLSSYEQYFGPGTRLTVT.

The rearrangement joins TRBV10-3 to TRBJ1-6; 9 bases fit TRBD1. J was trimmed by 10 bases and V by 3 bases; bases with no gene match: 10. The CDR3 spans 16 residues. Germline CDR1 and CDR2: ENHRY and SYGVKD. CDR3 loop: CAISESGTGYKSPLHF. The CDR3 DNA is TGTGCCATCAGTGAATCCGGGACAGGGTACAAATCACCCCTCCACTTT.

This rearrangement joins TRBV18 to TRBJ2-1, with 8 bases that match TRBD2. This CDR3 is 15 amino acids long. V lost 4 bases to trimming and J lost 8 bases; unmatched junction nucleotides: 10. The germline V gene encodes CDR1 KGHSH and CDR2 LQKENI. DNA for the CDR3: TGTGCCAGCTCACAAAGCGGGGGCCAAGGCTATGAGCAGTTCTTC. It codes for CASSQSGGQGYEQFF.

The rearrangement links TRBV15 to TRBJ2-5, with a weak D call TRBD2 (6 bases). Germline V gives CDR1 LNHNV, CDR2 YYDKDF (reference sequence). The CDR3 covers 15 residues. Trimming removed 5 bases from V and 5 bases from J, with 18 bases in between. The CDR3 sequence: CATSGLRDSGETQYF. The CDR3 coding sequence is TGTGCCACCAGCGGCCTACGGGACTCTGGGGAGACCCAGTACTTC.

V gene TRBV7-9 combines with J gene TRBJ2-1, with D possibly matching TRBD2 (6 bases). The CDR3 has 17 residues. Germline V gene lookup returns CDR1 SEHNR and CDR2 FQNEAQ (reference sequence). The V gene lost 5 bases and the J gene lost 2 bases, with 19 bases spanning the gap. The CDR3, as DNA: TGTGCCAGCAGCACCAGGAGGGTTCCAGCCCCCTACAATGAGCAGTTCTTC. This gives the protein CASSTRRVPAPYNEQFF.

This chain links TRBV30 with TRBJ2-2, with unresolved D. The V gene's germline CDR1 is GTSNPN and CDR2 SVGIG (reference sequence). Trimming stripped 1 base from V and 1 base from J, with 7 bases between. CDR3 length: 14 amino acids. This chain's CDR3 is CAWSEILNTGELFF. The DNA for the CDR3 is TGTGCCTGGAGTGAAATCCTGAACACCGGGGAGCTGTTTTTT.

This clone was picked up a small number of times. This sample also contains other DNA sequences that code for the same CDR3. This chain connects TRBV4-2 to TRBJ1-1; a possible D gene is TRBD1 (6 bases). This CDR3 comprises 14 residues. Trimming removed 3 bases at V and 1 base at J, with 9 bases between. CDR1 is LGHNA and CDR2 is YNFKEQ in the germline V gene. CDR3 in amino acids: CASSHLDRNTEAFF. The CDR3 DNA reads as TGTGCCAGCAGCCACCTGGACAGGAACACTGAAGCTTTCTTT.

CDR3 sequence reads: CASGLAGGSYNEQFF. The CDR3 DNA reads as TGTGCCAGTGGACTAGCGGGAGGTTCCTACAATGAGCAGTTCTTC. The J gene is TRBJ2-1, the V gene TRBV6-1; TRBD2 matches at 14 bases. CDR1 is MNHNS, CDR2 SASEGT, per germline. V gave up 9 bases and J gave up 1 base; unmatched junction bases: 2. This CDR3 spans 15 amino acids.